Listed below are T cell receptor beta chains from one sample, sequenced in a study of vaccination and CD4 T cells after COVID-19. Using its own MiXCR run on the PCR reads, TCRdb lists one record per CDR3 protein. The table has approximately 16,000 distinct CDR3 sequences, approximately 55% seen once. No antigen has been identified for these receptors. The input for sequencing was CD4+ T cells from blood, cultured in vitro, taken before SARS-CoV-2 vaccination. The receptors here all came from a human donor who had recovered from COVID-19. CDR3s include the opening cysteine and the closing phenylalanine or tryptophan. A D gene is named only where the DNA matches it firmly. Expanded clones get a size class; other rows say once, few or many, or leave the size out.

v_gene	j_gene	abundance	d_gene	CDR3aa	CDR3nt
TRBV7-9	TRBJ2-1	.	.	CASSFDLANEQFF	TGTGCCAGCAGCTTCGACCTGGCCAATGAGCAGTTCTTC
TRBV6-1	TRBJ1-1	.	TRBD1	CASSRQDRVTEAFF	TGTGCCAGCAGTCGCCAGGACAGGGTTACTGAAGCTTTCTTT
TRBV7-2	TRBJ2-4	.	TRBD1	CASSFETGGTKNIQYF	TGTGCCAGCAGCTTTGAGACAGGGGGAACCAAAAACATTCAGTACTTC
TRBV6-1	TRBJ2-7	.	TRBD1	CASSGRDRGHQQYF	TGTGCCAGCAGTGGCCGGGACAGGGGGCACCAGCAGTACTTC
TRBV7-2	TRBJ2-4	.	TRBD2	CASSLNSGGSAIQYF	TGTGCCAGCAGCCTTAATAGCGGGGGGAGCGCCATTCAGTACTTC
TRBV11-2	TRBJ1-1	.	.	CASSSRLVRNEAFF	TGTGCCAGCAGCTCCAGACTCGTGAGAAATGAAGCTTTCTTT
TRBV20-1	TRBJ1-6	few	.	CSARDTGAANSPLHF	TGCAGTGCTAGAGATACGGGAGCGGCAAATTCACCCCTCCACTTT
TRBV7-2	TRBJ1-6	.	.	CASSLITPRDNSPLHF	TGTGCCAGCAGCTTAATAACTCCCCGAGATAATTCACCCCTCCACTTT
TRBV20-1	TRBJ2-5	.	TRBD2	CSARLLAGVETQYF	TGCAGTGCTAGGTTGCTAGCGGGGGTGGAGACCCAGTACTTC
TRBV11-2	TRBJ1-6	.	.	CASSQDSSSPLHF	TGCGCCAGCAGCCAAGATTCCTCCTCACCCCTCCACTTT
TRBV6-2/TRBV6-3	TRBJ1-1	.	.	CASSGGGGGNTEAFF	TGTGCCAGCAGTGGAGGGGGAGGAGGGAACACTGAAGCTTTCTTT
TRBV20-1	TRBJ1-2	.	.	CSARAQGRGSSGYTF	TGCAGTGCTAGGGCCCAGGGGCGGGGGTCATCTGGCTACACCTTC
TRBV6-5	TRBJ2-3	.	TRBD2	CASSSAGGPTDTQYF	TGTGCCAGCAGTTCAGCGGGAGGTCCCACAGATACGCAGTATTTT
TRBV6-1	TRBJ2-7	.	.	CASSKPGLALEQYF	TGTGCCAGCAGTAAACCGGGCTTGGCCCTCGAGCAGTACTTC
TRBV10-3	TRBJ2-7	.	.	CATQGRSDSYEQYF	TGTGCCACACAGGGCCGCAGCGACTCCTACGAGCAGTACTTC
TRBV11-3	TRBJ2-1	.	.	CASSLRGGNYNEQFF	TGTGCCAGCAGCTTAAGGGGGGGTAACTACAATGAGCAGTTCTTC
TRBV6-1	TRBJ1-2	.	TRBD1	CASRDRDLGYTF	TGTGCCAGCAGAGACAGGGATTTGGGCTACACCTTC
TRBV15	TRBJ2-1	.	.	CATSRDIAEIYNEQFF	TGTGCCACCAGCAGAGATATAGCGGAGATCTACAATGAGCAGTTCTTC
TRBV2	TRBJ2-6	.	TRBD2	CASSALAGGGGANVLTF	TGTGCCAGCAGTGCGTTAGCGGGAGGGGGTGGGGCCAACGTCCTGACTTTC
TRBV20-1	TRBJ2-7	.	.	CSARAALGYYEQYF	TGCAGTGCTAGGGCAGCTCTAGGGTACTACGAGCAGTACTTC
TRBV29-1	TRBJ2-3	.	.	CSGSGFNTDTQYF	TGCAGCGGAAGCGGGTTCAACACAGATACGCAGTATTTT
TRBV2	TRBJ1-1	once	.	CASSVQINTEAFF	TGTGCCAGCAGCGTACAGATAAACACTGAAGCTTTCTTT
TRBV20-1	TRBJ2-6	.	.	CSAWDPGSSGANVLTF	TGCAGTGCTTGGGACCCCGGGTCATCTGGGGCCAACGTCCTGACTTTC
TRBV2	TRBJ2-3	.	TRBD2	CASTRGLAGGDTQYF	TGTGCCAGCACCCGAGGACTAGCGGGGGGAGATACGCAGTATTTT